The rows below give T cell receptor beta chains drawn from one sample of a study of control samples from healthy donors and cancer patients. Assay: immunoSEQ multiplex PCR; the TCRdb copy retains only in-frame clones and omits some. Of more than 100,000 clones in the sample, 85% to 95% were seen once. The sample comprised blood. The receptor source for this set is a man aged 18 to 35 in good health. Both conserved end residues are part of each CDR3. D genes are given only for firm matches. The size of a clone is reported for some rows only, either as once, few or many, or as a class for expanded clones.

v_gene	j_gene	abundance	d_gene	CDR3nt	CDR3aa
TRBV4-1	TRBJ2-1	once	-	TGCGCCAGCAGCCAAGGTCAGGGGAACAATGAGCAGTTCTTC	CASSQGQGNNEQFF
TRBV7-2	TRBJ1-1	-	-	TGTGCCAGCAGCCAATGGACGGTGAACACTGAAGCTTTCTTT	CASSQWTVNTEAFF
TRBV5-1	TRBJ1-4	-	-	TGCGCCAGCAGCTTGGCCAAGGGCAGGGCAGGGGAAAAACTGTTTTTT	CASSLAKGRAGEKLFF
TRBV4-1	TRBJ2-5	once	TRBD1	TGCGCCACTGGACAGGGGCTTGCCGGAGAGACCCAGTACTTC	CATGQGLAGETQYF
TRBV6-4	TRBJ2-3	-	TRBD2	TGTGCCAGCAGTAGGACTAGCGGGAGCACAGATACGCAGTATTTT	CASSRTSGSTDTQYF
TRBV2	TRBJ1-2	-	-	TGTGCCAGCAGAGCGATTTCCCAGGGCTACACCTTC	CASRAISQGYTF
TRBV10-1	TRBJ1-2	-	TRBD1	TGCGCCAGCAGCCTGGACAGGGCCTCTGGCTACACCTTC	CASSLDRASGYTF
TRBV7-2	TRBJ1-4	-	-	TGTGCCAGCCGCACCAGGGCGGGCGGAGAAAAACTGTTTTTT	CASRTRAGGEKLFF
TRBV27	TRBJ1-2	-	TRBD1	TGTGCCAGCAGTCGCAGTACGGGACAGGGCTATGGCTACACCTTC	CASSRSTGQGYGYTF
TRBV6-5	TRBJ1-1	-	-	TGTGCCAGCAGAAGTTATCGCAGAATGAACACTGAAGCTTTCTTT	CASRSYRRMNTEAFF
TRBV5-5	TRBJ1-5	-	-	TGTGCCAGCAGCTTGGCGGTGGGCAATCAGCCCCAGCATTTT	CASSLAVGNQPQHF
TRBV13	TRBJ2-5	-	TRBD2	TGTGCCAGCAGCCTATTTCTAGCGGGGGGGATTGAGACCCAGTACTTC	CASSLFLAGGIETQYF
TRBV6-5	TRBJ1-1	-	TRBD1	TGTGCCAGCAGAGGGAACAGGGGCGGCACTGAAGCTTTCTTT	CASRGNRGGTEAFF
TRBV5-1	TRBJ2-1	once	TRBD1	TGCGCCAGCAGCCTCGGGACAGTTAACTACAATGAGCAGTTCTTC	CASSLGTVNYNEQFF
TRBV6-5	TRBJ1-1	-	-	TGTGCCAGCAGTAGTCGAGGGATTTTGACTGAAGCTTTCTTT	CASSSRGILTEAFF
TRBV27	TRBJ1-4	-	-	TGTGCCAGCGGCCCGAGAAGGGATAATGAAAAACTGTTTTTT	CASGPRRDNEKLFF
TRBV7-3	TRBJ1-1	-	-	TGTGCCAGCAGCTTAACCTCAGGGCTCACTGAAGCTTTCTTT	CASSLTSGLTEAFF
TRBV6-2/TRBV6-3	TRBJ1-1	-	-	TGTGCCAGCACCCCTCTCTATGGGACTGAAGCTTTCTTT	CASTPLYGTEAFF
TRBV5-4	TRBJ2-2	-	TRBD1	TGTGCCAGCAGCTTCCCGGACAGGGGACTCAGGGAGCTGTTTTTT	CASSFPDRGLRELFF
TRBV2	TRBJ2-5	-	-	TGTGCCAGCAGCGTGGGACAAGCCTTGGGGACCCAGTACTTC	CASSVGQALGTQYF
TRBV6-1	TRBJ1-4	-	-	TGTGCCAGCAGTGAACTGGCAGCGCGAAAACTGTTTTTT	CASSELAARKLFF
TRBV18	TRBJ1-2	once	-	TGTGCCAGCTCACCAGAAGACGGGGGACCTGGCTACACCTTC	CASSPEDGGPGYTF
TRBV5-1	TRBJ1-2	-	TRBD1	TGCGCCAGCAGCTCGGGACAGGGTAACTATGGCTACACCTTC	CASSSGQGNYGYTF
TRBV30	TRBJ2-2	-	TRBD1	TGTGCCTGGAGTCAGACAGGGTATGACACCGGGGAGCTGTTTTTT	CAWSQTGYDTGELFF
TRBV7-9	TRBJ1-2	-	TRBD1	TGTGCCAGCAGCCCCCCGGGACAGGGGGCCGGGGGCTACACCTTC	CASSPPGQGAGGYTF
TRBV5-1	TRBJ2-7	-	-	TGCGCCAGCAGCGAGGGGTACCAAGGCGAGCAGTACTTC	CASSEGYQGEQYF
TRBV6-1	TRBJ1-4	-	TRBD1	TGTGCCAGCAGTGGGACAGGGGGCTTCGTTAATGAAAAACTGTTTTTT	CASSGTGGFVNEKLFF
TRBV18	TRBJ1-1	-	-	TGTGCCAGCTCACCTTCCGGGCCCCTGGGGAACACTGAAGCTTTCTTT	CASSPSGPLGNTEAFF
TRBV4-2	TRBJ1-4	-	-	TGTGCCAGCAGCGGAATACAGGGAGGGGATGAAAAACTGTTTTTT	CASSGIQGGDEKLFF
TRBV11-1	TRBJ2-7	-	-	TGTGCCAGCAGCGGGACGTCGGAATCACCCTACGAGCAGTACTTC	CASSGTSESPYEQYF
TRBV12-5	TRBJ2-7	-	-	TGTGCTAGTGGTTTGATTACTTGGGAGCAGTACTTC	CASGLITWEQYF